These 24 T cell receptor beta chains were all obtained from the same sample, sequenced in a study of OX40 agonist ivuxolimab in advanced cancers. Measured with immunoSEQ multiplex PCR; TCRdb has only the in-frame clones, and not every one. The data show some 77,000 clones, 80% to 90% seen once. The specimen was CD4+ or CD8+ T cells sorted from blood, collected in a trial of the OX40 agonist ivuxolimab. Receptors originate from an adult with an advanced solid tumor such as melanoma, head and neck, liver or kidney cancer.

The chain recombines TRBV4-3 with TRBJ2-7; tentatively, D is TRBD1 or TRBD2 (6 bases each). The CDR3 is made up of 15 amino acids. V lost 3 bases and J 1 base, leaving 13 bases between the germline ends. CDR1 and CDR2 (germline): LGHNA, YSLEER. CDR3 DNA sequence: TGCGCCAGCAGCCAGGACGGGGGCCCGTCCTACGAGCAGTACTTC. Encoded protein: CASSQDGGPSYEQYF.

V and J are TRBV5-1 and TRBJ1-1; 8 bases agree with TRBD1. V shed 4 bases and J 1 base; nucleotides not matched to a gene: 9. Per the germline V gene, CDR1 is SGHRS and CDR2 is YFSETQ. The CDR3 runs 16 residues. The CDR3, as DNA: TGCGCCAGCAGCCCACGGACGGGACAGGCGAACACTGAAGCTTTCTTT. This gives the protein CASSPRTGQANTEAFF.

This clone appeared once. The chain carries TRBV6-6 and TRBJ2-5; tentative D call: TRBD2 (5 bases). The V and J ends lost 5 bases and 5 bases respectively, with 15 bases between them. The CDR3 length is 14 residues. Germline-derived CDR1 and CDR2 are MNHNY and SVGAGI (reference sequence). The CDR3 is CASSKSDSGETQYF. CDR3 coding DNA: TGTGCCAGCAGTAAATCGGACTCCGGGGAGACCCAGTACTTC.

The V and J genes are TRBV5-1 and TRBJ2-1, with TRBD1 matching 9 bases. Trimming removed 4 bases from V and 5 bases from J; junction bases left unmatched: 7. This CDR3 contains 15 residues. Germline lookup yields CDR1 SGHRS and CDR2 YFSETQ. CDR3 sequence: CASSRGQGSHNEQFF. DNA for the CDR3: TGCGCCAGCAGCCGCGGACAGGGGTCCCACAATGAGCAGTTCTTC.

This clone occurred a few times. The chain links TRBV6-6 to TRBJ2-7, with a weak D call TRBD2 (6 bases). Trimming cost V 5 bases and J 6 bases, with 17 bases left between them. The CDR3 sequence is 14 residues long. Germline lookup yields CDR1 MNHNY and CDR2 SVGAGI (reference sequence). The CDR3, as DNA: TGTGCCAGCAGTCGGGGGTCGGGATGGTCCGAGCAGTACTTC. It translates to CASSRGSGWSEQYF.

This rearrangement joins TRBV7-8 to TRBJ1-3; 8 bases map to TRBD1. The germline V gene encodes CDR1 SGHVS and CDR2 FQNEAQ. The CDR3 has 15 residues. The J segment lost 4 bases and the V segment lost 5 bases, leaving 7 bases of the junction unmatched. The CDR3 spells CASSLNRGSGNTIYF. The CDR3 region has the DNA TGTGCCAGCAGCCTGAACAGGGGGTCGGGAAACACCATATATTTT. Complete variable domain (other parts from reference TRBV7-8 and TRBJ1-3): GAGVSQSPRYKVAKRGQDVALRCDPISGHVSLFWYQQALGQGPEFLTYFQNEAQLDKSGLPSDRFFAERPEGSVSTLKIQRTQQEDSAVYLCASSLNRGSGNTIYFGEGSWLTVV.

The rearrangement joins TRBV5-4 to TRBJ2-1; the match to TRBD1 covers 9 bases. CDR3 length: 15 residues. Per germline, CDR1 SGHNT and CDR2 YYREEE (reference sequence). V was clipped by 4 bases and J by 5 bases; unmatched bases: 7. CDR3 protein: CASSAPGTGHNEQFF. In DNA form, the CDR3 reads TGTGCCAGCAGCGCACCCGGGACAGGGCACAATGAGCAGTTCTTC.

In its sample, this clone was seen a few times. V and J are TRBV5-4 and TRBJ1-2; no firm D call. The length of the CDR3 is 14 residues. Trimming removed 1 base from V and 4 bases from J, with 11 bases in between. CDR1 SGHNT and CDR2 YYREEE come from the germline V gene (reference sequence). CDR3 coding DNA: TGTGCCAGCAGCTTGATAGACCCTACCTATGGCTACACCTTC. Residues: CASSLIDPTYGYTF.

This rearrangement joins TRBV19 to TRBJ2-6; TRBD1 agrees at 7 bases. The CDR3 totals 15 residues. Germline V gives CDR1 LNHDA, CDR2 SQIVND (reference sequence). The ends lost 9 bases at V and 1 base at J; junction bases unmatched: 6. CDR3 coding DNA: TGTGCCAGGGGACAGAATGTGTCTGGGGCCAACGTCCTGACTTTC. Protein sequence: CARGQNVSGANVLTF. The variable domain in full, with the rest retrieved from reference TRBV19 and TRBJ2-6, is DGGITQSPKYLFRKEGQNVTLSCEQNLNHDAMYWYRQDPGQGLRLIYYSQIVNDFQKGDIAEGYSVSREKKESFPLTVTSAQKNPTAFYLCARGQNVSGANVLTFGAGSRLTVL.

This clone has a single count. The chain joins TRBV9 to TRBJ2-5; 12 bases map to TRBD1. CDR3 length: 16 amino acids. The junction had 5 bases not matched to a gene; V was cut back by 3 bases and J by 2 bases. CDR1 and CDR2 (germline): SGDLS, YYNGEE. CDR3 in amino acids: CASSDGDRGLQETQYF. As DNA, the CDR3 is TGTGCCAGCAGCGATGGGGACAGGGGGCTACAAGAGACCCAGTACTTC.

The rearrangement joins TRBV5-8 to TRBJ2-2; no firm D call. V was clipped by 4 bases and J by 8 bases, with 9 bases between them. Germline-derived CDR1 and CDR2 are SGHTS and YDEGEE. This CDR3 has 12 residues. DNA for the CDR3: TGTGCCAGCAGCCAAGAACAAGGGGAGCTGTTTTTT. Translation gives CASSQEQGELFF.

The V call is TRBV5-6, the J call TRBJ1-5, with TRBD1 matching 9 bases. The CDR3 runs to 15 residues. CDR1 and CDR2 (germline): SGHDT, YYEEEE. The V and J ends lost 5 bases and 0 bases, in that order; junction bases with no gene match: 3. CDR3 loop: CASRRTGVSNQPQHF. CDR3 bases: TGTGCCAGCAGGCGGACAGGGGTTAGCAATCAGCCCCAGCATTTT.

The chain uses TRBV19 and TRBJ2-7; 15 bases map to TRBD2. Germline CDR1 LNHDA, CDR2 SQIVND (reference sequence). This CDR3 is built from 17 residues. With 5 bases clipped from V and 4 bases from J, the junction kept 9 bases outside the gene matches. The CDR3 sequence: CASSPSGLAGGLYEQYF. CDR3 DNA sequence: TGTGCCAGTAGTCCATCGGGACTAGCGGGAGGCCTGTACGAGCAGTACTTC. Based on the CDR3 plus reference TRBV19 and TRBJ2-7, the full variable domain is DGGITQSPKYLFRKEGQNVTLSCEQNLNHDAMYWYRQDPGQGLRLIYYSQIVNDFQKGDIAEGYSVSREKKESFPLTVTSAQKNPTAFYLCASSPSGLAGGLYEQYFGPGTRLTVT.

CDR3 in amino acids: CASRPTGIRNEQYF. For the CDR3, the DNA is TGTGCCAGCAGGCCGACAGGGATCCGTAACGAGCAGTACTTC. This chain connects TRBV6-5 to TRBJ2-7, with 7 bases lining up with TRBD1. The V segment lost 6 bases and the J segment 5 bases; nucleotides outside the gene matches: 10. This CDR3 is 14 amino acids long. From germline, CDR1 is MNHEY and CDR2 SVGAGI.

The gene calls are TRBV19 and TRBJ1-1; no definite D call. Germline V gene sequence: CDR1 LNHDA, CDR2 SQIVND (reference sequence). The V gene lost 4 bases and the J gene lost 1 base, with 10 bases spanning the gap. The CDR3 sequence is 14 residues long. CDR3: CASSNGGTNTEAFF. The CDR3, as DNA: TGTGCCAGTAGTAATGGAGGCACGAACACTGAAGCTTTCTTT.

A single count supports this clone. The V gene is TRBV5-6, the J gene TRBJ2-7, with 7 bases matching TRBD1. This CDR3 is 16 amino acids long. CDR1 SGHDT and CDR2 YYEEEE come from the germline V gene. Trimming at V came to 3 bases and at J to 1 base, leaving 10 bases not matched to a gene. The CDR3 protein is CASSSQGIGASYEQYF. CDR3 DNA sequence: TGTGCCAGCAGCTCACAGGGGATAGGGGCTTCCTACGAGCAGTACTTC. Looking up the rest from reference TRBV5-6 and TRBJ2-7 gives the full variable domain: DAGVTQSPTHLIKTRGQQVTLRCSPKSGHDTVSWYQQALGQGPQFIFQYYEEEERQRGNFPDRFSGHQFPNYSSELNVNALLLGDSALYLCASSSQGIGASYEQYFGPGTRLTVT.

J is TRBJ2-3 and V is TRBV5-1; D is unresolved. The CDR3 is made up of 13 amino acids. Per germline, CDR1 SGHRS and CDR2 YFSETQ. Trimming cost V 0 bases and J 6 bases, with 8 bases left between them. As DNA, the CDR3 is TGCGCCAGCAGCTTGGGAGAGGCGGATACGCAGTATTTT. This sequence encodes CASSLGEADTQYF. The complete variable domain, with remaining parts taken from reference TRBV5-1 and TRBJ2-3, reads KAGVTQTPRYLIKTRGQQVTLSCSPISGHRSVSWYQQTPGQGLQFLFEYFSETQRNKGNFPGRFSGRQFSNSRSEMNVSTLELGDSALYLCASSLGEADTQYFGPGTRLTVL.

The chain is built from TRBV5-5 and TRBJ1-4, with 7 bases fitting TRBD1. Germline V gene data show CDR1 as SGHKS and CDR2 as YYEKEE (reference sequence). There are 20 residues in the CDR3. V lost 2 bases, J lost 0 bases, and 16 bases stayed unmatched. CDR3 sequence (DNA): TGTGCCAGCAGCTTAATCGCAGGGGGGGAAATTCTCGCAACTAATGAAAAACTGTTTTTT. Its translation: CASSLIAGGEILATNEKLFF. The full variable domain, with the rest looked up from reference TRBV5-5 and TRBJ1-4, is DAGVTQSPTHLIKTRGQQVTLRCSPISGHKSVSWYQQVLGQGPQFIFQYYEKEERGRGNFPDRFSARQFPNYSSELNVNALLLGDSALYLCASSLIAGGEILATNEKLFFGSGTQLSVL.

This chain joins TRBV4-1 and TRBJ2-5, with 7 bases matching TRBD1. Per the germline V gene, CDR1 is MGHRA and CDR2 is YSYEKL. The length of the CDR3 is 12 residues. The trim removed 3 bases at V and 5 bases at J, leaving 0 bases unmatched. The CDR3 here is CASSQTGETQYF. As DNA, the CDR3 is TGCGCCAGCAGCCAGACAGGGGAGACCCAGTACTTC.

This sequence joins TRBV6-5 and TRBJ2-7; the match to TRBD1 covers 8 bases. The CDR3 spans 16 residues. Germline V CDR1 and CDR2: MNHEY, SVGAGI. Unmatched junction bases numbered 8, after V lost 2 bases and J lost 2 bases. In DNA form, the CDR3 reads TGTGCCAGCAGTTACGGGGACAGGACAGACCCCTACGAGCAGTACTTC. Its protein product is CASSYGDRTDPYEQYF.

This clone was found a few times. This chain joins TRBV19 and TRBJ1-6; D possibly corresponds to TRBD1 (5 bases). CDR1 and CDR2 from the germline V gene are LNHDA and SQIVND (reference sequence). This CDR3 region has 16 residues. Trimming pared 4 bases from V and 4 bases from J, leaving 14 bases between. The CDR3 bases are TGTGCCAGTAGTACTTCCCAGGGAAGATATAATTCACCCCTCCACTTT. The encoded protein is CASSTSQGRYNSPLHF.

V usage is TRBV15 and J usage is TRBJ2-1; 8 bases are a match to TRBD2. The CDR3 length is 16 residues. The germline V gene encodes CDR1 LNHNV and CDR2 YYDKDF (reference sequence). V gave up 4 bases and J gave up 4 bases; unmatched junction bases: 9. The CDR3: CATSTTRASGYNEQFF. The CDR3 DNA sequence: TGTGCCACCAGCACAACCCGGGCTAGCGGGTACAATGAGCAGTTCTTC.

This chain links TRBV18 with TRBJ2-1; TRBD2 agrees at 11 bases. CDR3 length: 16 amino acids. V lost 3 bases, J lost 7 bases, and 8 bases stayed unmatched. Germline-derived CDR1 and CDR2 are KGHSH and LQKENI. CDR3 in amino acids: CASSPRELAGDNEQFF. The CDR3 DNA reads TGTGCCAGCTCACCGAGGGAACTAGCGGGAGATAATGAGCAGTTCTTC.

As for this clone: The junction does not match germline at one end; this may be a read error. The V call is TRBV9, the J call TRBJ1-4; no clear D gene. Germline-derived CDR1 and CDR2 are SGDLS and YYNGEE. The CDR3 has 18 amino acids. CDR3 nucleotide sequence: TGTGCCAGCAGCGTTCAACCGGGCAGCGTTACAACTAATGAAAAACTGCTTTTT. Protein sequence: CASSVQPGSVTTNEKLLF.